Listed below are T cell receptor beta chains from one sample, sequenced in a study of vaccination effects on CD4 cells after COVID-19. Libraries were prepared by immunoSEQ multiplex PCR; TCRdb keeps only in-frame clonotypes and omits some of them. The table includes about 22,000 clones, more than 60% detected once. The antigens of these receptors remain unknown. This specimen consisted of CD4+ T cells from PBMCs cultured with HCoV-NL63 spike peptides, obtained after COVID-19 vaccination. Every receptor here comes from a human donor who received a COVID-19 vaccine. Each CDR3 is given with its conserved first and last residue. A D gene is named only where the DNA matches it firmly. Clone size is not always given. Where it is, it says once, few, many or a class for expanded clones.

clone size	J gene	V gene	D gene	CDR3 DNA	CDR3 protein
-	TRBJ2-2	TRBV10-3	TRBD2	TGTGCCATCAGTGACACGACACCGGGACTAGCAAACACCGGGGAGCTGTTTTTT	CAISDTTPGLANTGELFF
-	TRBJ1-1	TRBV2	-	-	CASILGLENTEAFF
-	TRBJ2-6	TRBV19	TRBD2	TGTGCCAGTAGCCGCTCCACAGCGGGGCGGGCCAACGTCCTGACTTTC	CASSRSTAGRANVLTF
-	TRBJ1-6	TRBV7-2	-	TGTGCCAGCAGCTTAATTCTCCAGGGAAATTCACCCCTCCACTTT	CASSLILQGNSPLHF
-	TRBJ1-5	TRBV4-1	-	TGCGCCAGCAGCCTAGCTGCCGGGGGCCATCAGCCCCAGCATTTT	CASSLAAGGHQPQHF
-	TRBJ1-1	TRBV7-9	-	TGTGCCAGCAGCCTCAAGACAGCCCTAAACACTGAAGCTTTCTTT	CASSLKTALNTEAFF
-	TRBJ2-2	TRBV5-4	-	TGTGCCAGCAGGGAGGTGACAGGTGCGAACACCGGGGAGCTGTTTTTT	CASREVTGANTGELFF
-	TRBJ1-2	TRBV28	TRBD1	TGTGCCAGCAGTTCGATAAGGGGGCGCGACTATGGCTACACCTTC	CASSSIRGRDYGYTF
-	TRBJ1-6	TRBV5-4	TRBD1	TGTGCCAGCAGCTTGGATCGGGACAGGGGGACACCCCTCCACTTT	CASSLDRDRGTPLHF
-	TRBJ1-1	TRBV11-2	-	TGTGCCAGCAGCTTAGATATGGCCCACACTGAAGCTTTCTTT	CASSLDMAHTEAFF
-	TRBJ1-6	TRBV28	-	TGTGCCAGCAGTTTGGGGCGGGTAGATTCACCCCTCCACTTT	CASSLGRVDSPLHF
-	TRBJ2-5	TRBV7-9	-	TGTGCCAGCAGCTTCTCTCAAGAGACCCAGTACTTC	CASSFSQETQYF
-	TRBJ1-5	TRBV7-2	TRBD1	TGTGCCAGCAGCCTAGACAGGGTTCAGCCCCAGCATTTT	CASSLDRVQPQHF
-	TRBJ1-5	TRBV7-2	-	TGTGCCAGCAGCCCACAGGGTGATGATGAGCCCCAGCATTTT	CASSPQGDDEPQHF
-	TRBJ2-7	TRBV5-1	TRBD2	TGCGCCAGCAGCTGGGGGACTAGCGGGGTAAGCTACGAGCAGTACTTC	CASSWGTSGVSYEQYF
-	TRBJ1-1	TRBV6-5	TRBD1	TGTGCCAGCGGGGGGACAGGGTTAGGCACTGAAGCTTTCTTT	CASGGTGLGTEAFF
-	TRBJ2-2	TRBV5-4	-	TGTGCCAGCAGCTCAGCCAGGGAACTAGGGGAGCTGTTTTTT	CASSSARELGELFF
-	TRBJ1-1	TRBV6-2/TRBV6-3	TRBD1	TGTGCCAGCAGCGACAGTTTGACAGGGAAATTCGCTGAAGCTTTCTTT	CASSDSLTGKFAEAFF
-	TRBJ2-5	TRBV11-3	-	TGTGCCAGCAGCTTAGGATTTTTAGGGGGGAAAGAGACCCAGTACTTC	CASSLGFLGGKETQYF
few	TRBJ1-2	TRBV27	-	TGTGCCAGCCGACCGGCGGGAGACTTCTATGGCTACACCTTC	CASRPAGDFYGYTF
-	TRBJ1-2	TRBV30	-	TGTGCCTTAGACGGCTACACCTTC	CALDGYTF
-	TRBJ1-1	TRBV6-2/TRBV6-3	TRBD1	TGTGCCAGCAGTCATTTCGGACAGGGGAGAACTGAAGCTTTCTTT	CASSHFGQGRTEAFF
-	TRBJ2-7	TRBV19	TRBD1	TGTGCCAGTACCACGGGACAGAGCTCCTACGAGCAGTACTTC	CASTTGQSSYEQYF
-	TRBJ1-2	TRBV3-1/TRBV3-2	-	TGTGCCAGCAGCCAACGGGGGATCTATGGCTACACCTTC	CASSQRGIYGYTF
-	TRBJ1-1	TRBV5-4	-	TGTGCCAGCAGCTGGATGACAGGCTCCTACACTGAAGCTTTCTTT	CASSWMTGSYTEAFF
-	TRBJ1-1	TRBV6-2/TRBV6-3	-	TGTGCCAGCAGTTTTGTTGAGAACACTGAAGCTTTCTTT	CASSFVENTEAFF
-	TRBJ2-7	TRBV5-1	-	TGCGCCAGCAGCTCCACACAGGGAAGGGCCTACGAGCAGTACTTC	CASSSTQGRAYEQYF
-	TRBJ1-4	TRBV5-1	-	TGCGCCAGCAGCTTGTCGAGGGCTGTTAATGAAAAACTGTTTTTT	CASSLSRAVNEKLFF
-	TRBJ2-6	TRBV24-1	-	TGTGCCACTAGGCGGGGACCTGGGGCCAACGTCCTGACTTTC	CATRRGPGANVLTF
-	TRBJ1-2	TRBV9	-	TGTGCCAGCATGGGAGGGGCGGGCTATGGCTACACCTTC	CASMGGAGYGYTF
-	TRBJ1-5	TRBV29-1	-	TGCAGCGTTTCCGACACGATCAATCAGCCCCAGCATTTT	CSVSDTINQPQHF
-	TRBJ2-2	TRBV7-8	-	TGTGCCAGCAGCCGAAGGGAGACCGGGGAGCTGTTTTTT	CASSRRETGELFF
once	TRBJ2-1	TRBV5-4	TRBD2	TGTGCCAGCACTCCTGGAGGGCGGGGGGACAATGAGCAGTTCTTC	CASTPGGRGDNEQFF
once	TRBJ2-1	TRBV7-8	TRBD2	TGTGCCAGCAACTCGAGGAGGCTAGCGGCCCCTCATGAGCAGTTCTTC	CASNSRRLAAPHEQFF
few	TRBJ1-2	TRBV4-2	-	TGTGCCAGCAGCCAAGACAGGGCGTTTTATGGCTACACCTTC	CASSQDRAFYGYTF
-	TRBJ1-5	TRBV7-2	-	TGTGCCAGCAGCCCTCGGGGAGATCAGCCCCAGCATTTT	CASSPRGDQPQHF
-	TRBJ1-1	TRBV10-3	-	TGTGCCATCAGTGAGTCAGTTTTAGGGTTGAACACTGAAGCTTTCTTT	CAISESVLGLNTEAFF
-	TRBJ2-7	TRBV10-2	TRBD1	TGCGCCAGCAGTGAGATACAGGGGGCCTCCTACGAGCAGTACTTC	CASSEIQGASYEQYF
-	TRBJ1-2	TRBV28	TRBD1	TGTGCCAGCACGGGACAGGTCCCCCGGGCGTATGGCTACACCTTC	CASTGQVPRAYGYTF
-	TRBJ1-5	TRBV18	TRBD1	TGTGCCAGCTCACCTTCGACAGGGGGTCAGCCCCAGCATTTT	CASSPSTGGQPQHF
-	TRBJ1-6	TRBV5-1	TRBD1	TGCGCCAGCAAAAGGACAGGGGAGAATTATTCACCCCTCCACTTT	CASKRTGENYSPLHF
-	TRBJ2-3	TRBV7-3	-	TGTGCCAGCAGCTCCTACAAAGGCACGCAGTATTTT	CASSSYKGTQYF
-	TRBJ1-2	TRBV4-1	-	TGCGCCAGCAGCCAAGATCGCAACAGTGGAGGCTACACCTTC	CASSQDRNSGGYTF
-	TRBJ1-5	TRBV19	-	TGTGCCAGTAGTGACGGAGGGGCCCAGCATTTT	CASSDGGAQHF
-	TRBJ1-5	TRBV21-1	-	TGTGCCAGCAGTGTATCAGGGCAGGATCAGCCCCAGCATTTT	CASSVSGQDQPQHF
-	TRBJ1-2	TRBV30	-	TGTGCCTGGGGTTACTGGACAGTGTACTACACCTTC	CAWGYWTVYYTF
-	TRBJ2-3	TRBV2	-	TGTGCCAGCAGTGAATACGGGGGGCGCACAGATACGCAGTATTTT	CASSEYGGRTDTQYF
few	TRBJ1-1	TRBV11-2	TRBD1	TGTGCCAGCAGCTTGGGGACAGGGCCAGCTTTCTTT	CASSLGTGPAFF
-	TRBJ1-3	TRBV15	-	TGTGCCACCAGCGGTGACAGGAACACCATATATTTT	CATSGDRNTIYF
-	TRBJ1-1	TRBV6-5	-	TGTGCCAGTCTGGCCTGGGGTCCACTCAACACTGAAGCTTTCTTT	CASLAWGPLNTEAFF
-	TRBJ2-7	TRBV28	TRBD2	TGTGCCAGCCATCCCGGCGGGAGGGCCTACGAGCAGTACTTC	CASHPGGRAYEQYF